The entry below describes one TCR beta chain. This clone was detected only once. Its specific antigen is unknown. No quality values exist for individual bases; no much larger clone is one base distant. The source of the sample is a study of blood T cell repertoires in COVID-19 (dated by TCRdb to between 2020 and 2021). Looking at the study overall: Samples from collaborators originated in the United States, Italy and Spain and spanned both the acute and convalescent phases of COVID-19. The prospective study material was composed of cDNA or gDNA derived from T cells, B-cell-depleted T cells, or PBMCs. Subjects who had been exposed to COVID-19, were actively infected with it, or had recovered from it provided the deeply sampled blood TCRbeta repertoires that made up the dataset. The repertoires were released in a freely available public database meant as a resource for research on the immune response to SARS-CoV-2. The samples were drawn from the first 160 participants of the ongoing ImmuneRACE study and from over a thousand subjects provided by 6 global collaborators. The sample metadata nearly always contained a de-identified subject ID, COVID-19 status, age in years and sex. Where available, HLA class I and class II types were obtained from metadata supplied by the sample provider rather than from assay-based typing. The paper as a whole reports these results and caveats: The quantity of clinical and demographic metadata differed by source and by participant and was supplied without curation.

The CDR3 holds 13 amino acids from the cysteine to the phenylalanine. Only the CDR3 part of the read is kept: 39 bases, read in frame from the first base. A distance of 8 bases separates the germline ends of V and J, which lose 2 bases and 4 bases respectively. The germline V gene supplies CDR1 ENHRY and CDR2 SYGVKD. The immunoSEQ Assay, a bias-controlled multiplex PCR, was used to amplify TCRbeta CDR3 regions from genomic DNA. On the study's bioinformatics: Within the assay, amplification of reference gene primers was used to estimate how many nucleated cells each sample contained. Sequence reads were collapsed and filtered to measure the absolute abundance of every unique TCRbeta CDR3 rearrangement. For each sample, productive Simpson clonality was calculated by taking the square root of Simpson's diversity index across productive rearrangements. TCRdb carries this immuneACCESS record with in-frame sequences only. Its versions omit some clonotypes, under half of them owing to an unresolved V gene in the studies checked, with the rest unexplained. The DNA was the basis for D and trimming; V, J and clone size are from that table. A total of about 190,000 clones appear in this sample, about 83% of them only once. Approximately 3% of the sample lies in the top ten.

In the prospective study, participants were about 18 to 100 years old, resided in about 25 geographic areas of the United States, and were enrolled through a virtual design. In the prospective study, participants were assigned to cohorts based on the clinical history participants reported in a screening survey and a study questionnaire. Exposed participants had been in contact, within 2 weeks of entering the study, with a person who had a PCR-confirmed or clinician-diagnosed case of COVID-19. In the prospective study, whole blood, serum and a nasopharyngeal or oropharyngeal swab were collected from each participant by mobile phlebotomists. Prospective study participants could optionally give additional blood draws and questionnaires over an approximately two-month period. Prospective study blood samples were shipped either frozen or at room temperature before DNA extraction.

In this chain, TRBV10-3 is recombined with TRBJ1-1; TRBD1 could be the D gene, as 5 bases match. The sequence was obtained from a woman in her 30s who had been exposed to COVID-19. Sequencing was performed on PBMCs or T cells enriched from blood (not recorded which). In nucleotides, the sequence is TGTGCCATCAGTGAGGCAGGGTCCACTGAAGCTTTCTTT. The resulting protein is CAISEAGSTEAFF.